These T cell receptor beta chains were read from a single sample in a study of blood T cell repertoires in COVID-19. Some clones are missing from TCRdb's copy, which holds only in-frame ones; the method was immunoSEQ multiplex PCR. Of 350,000 to 450,000 clones in the sample, around 87% were seen once. The specimen was PBMCs or T cells enriched from blood (not recorded which). All receptors come from a man aged 35 to 55 in a cohort exposed to, infected with or recovered from COVID-19 (not recorded which). Both conserved end residues are part of each CDR3. Clone sizes are given selectively: once, few, many, or a class where the clone is expanded.

cdr3_length	v_call	clone_size	j_call	cdr3_aa
13	TRBV2	NA	TRBJ1-4	CASGDSSNEKLFF
15	TRBV25-1	NA	TRBJ2-7	CASSDQGSGSYEQYF
15	TRBV5-1	NA	TRBJ2-7	CASSTGTGSIYEQYF
17	TRBV4-1	NA	TRBJ2-1	CASSQDFSPGLNNEQFF
15	TRBV7-3	NA	TRBJ2-6	CASSTGASGANVLTF
16	TRBV6-1	NA	TRBJ1-5	CASSGRVVGSNQPQHF
12	TRBV2	NA	TRBJ2-3	CASSKLTDTQYF
15	TRBV2	NA	TRBJ1-2	CASSPRGQRDYGYTF
16	TRBV2	NA	TRBJ2-5	CASSHLTSGSGETQYF
14	TRBV3-1/TRBV3-2	NA	TRBJ2-7	CASSHGTGAYEQYF
13	TRBV10-1	NA	TRBJ2-5	CASSQTRGETQYF
12	TRBV28	NA	TRBJ1-5	CASRYSNQPQHF
14	TRBV5-1	NA	TRBJ1-6	CASSSAGLDSPLHF
15	TRBV7-8	NA	TRBJ1-1	CASSLDNRGNTEAFF
14	TRBV11-2	once	TRBJ1-1	CASRDRAGNTEAFF
15	TRBV5-1	NA	TRBJ2-4	CASSRGQVIGAIQYF
12	TRBV9	NA	TRBJ1-2	CASSVEAYGYTF
14	TRBV4-1	NA	TRBJ2-7	CASSQQDTTYEQYF
15	TRBV5-6	NA	TRBJ1-3	CASSLQGLSGNTIYF
13	TRBV5-1	NA	TRBJ2-1	CASRRGGYNEQFF
14	TRBV19	few	TRBJ2-1	CASSMNLADNEQFF
15	TRBV15	NA	TRBJ2-1	CATSSRLGGKNEQFF
13	TRBV30	NA	TRBJ1-1	CAWSGQTNTEAFF
14	TRBV30	NA	TRBJ2-3	CAWKGQGSVDTQYF
12	TRBV5-1	NA	TRBJ1-2	CASSLDSLGYTF
15	TRBV7-2	NA	TRBJ1-2	CASSLEYSSTYGYTF
12	TRBV6-6	NA	TRBJ2-7	CASSGTRHEQYF
14	TRBV3-1/TRBV3-2	few	TRBJ2-7	CASSQEGDSYEQYF
15	TRBV5-4	NA	TRBJ2-5	CASSAGGTVQETQYF
15	TRBV11-2	NA	TRBJ2-3	CASSFSGSSPDTQYF
14	TRBV10-3	NA	TRBJ2-7	CAISEWDRGYEQYF
19	TRBV11-2	NA	TRBJ2-1	CASSSPGLAGRSSYNEQFF
14	TRBV11-2	once	TRBJ2-1	CASKLAGAKDEQFF
14	TRBV2	few	TRBJ2-1	CASGGVLRHNEQFF
13	TRBV24-1	NA	TRBJ1-2	CATSAADRGGYTF
15	TRBV9	NA	TRBJ1-5	CASSADGHSNQPQHF
14	TRBV6-5	NA	TRBJ2-1	CAIRGQGSYNEQFF
19	TRBV3-1/TRBV3-2	NA	TRBJ2-1	CASSPRTSGNSRSYNEQFF
14	TRBV28	few	TRBJ2-7	CASSSDRLLNEQYF
16	TRBV7-3	NA	TRBJ2-5	CASSLVGQGSGGTQYF